This T cell receptor (beta chain) was sequenced during a study of Graves' ophthalmopathy and Graves' hyperthyroidism (dated by TCRdb to 2016 to 2019). About the full investigation: A patient counted as having stable hyperthyroidism if there was no progression to ophthalmopathy within 18 months of follow-up. In over 5 hyperthyroidism patients, the T-cell repertoires found in thyroid tissue were compared with those found in blood. In total, approximately 130 blood samples were TCR-sequenced: fewer than 50 ophthalmopathy, under 85 hyperthyroidism and roughly 17 hyperthyroidism-to-ophthalmopathy patients. Once sampling was done, hyperthyroidism patients were given methimazole at a starting dose of 30 mg daily, while ophthalmopathy patients were given high-dose intravenous methylprednisolone. An independent validation cohort comprised fewer than 20 hyperthyroidism patients and over 15 patients who later progressed from hyperthyroidism to ophthalmopathy. The study used signatures of the TCR beta repertoire to tell Graves' ophthalmopathy apart from Graves' hyperthyroidism and to predict which patients would progress to ophthalmopathy. To explore V-J signatures distinguishing ophthalmopathy from hyperthyroidism, a discovery set of about a hundred patients (roughly 45 ophthalmopathy, about 57 stable hyperthyroidism) was enrolled. The study at large found these results: In validation, the model predicted ophthalmopathy progression with more than 70% sensitivity and roughly 72% specificity; roughly 11 predicted patients were CT-confirmed with GO in a median of approximately six months. Ophthalmopathy was separated from stable hyperthyroidism by the 13-signature model with about 85% sensitivity and 81.08% specificity in cross-validation and with 80%/75% in the test set. Most expanded thyroid clonotypes with a frequency above 0.001 also appeared in blood, which suggests that blood repertoires may reflect the immune response in the thyroid. Sample size was not predetermined statistically, and investigators were not blinded to group allocation.

A note on this clonotype: No antigen is known for it. Base qualities are not provided; no much larger clone lies one nucleotide away.

The hyperthyroidism patients were 18 to 65 years old and newly diagnosed, with a disease duration of less than 2 months. Patients were excluded if they had other autoimmune diseases, uncontrolled infections, pregnancy or lactation. Diagnosis relied on clinical symptoms, serum thyroxine, TRAb, thyroid ultrasound and orbital computed tomography. Total RNA was extracted with Trizol reagent and quality-checked on an Agilent 2100 Bioanalyzer. For this chain, trimming is 3 bases at the V end and 4 bases at the J end, and the number of junction bases without a gene match is 7. The germline V gene sets CDR1 to ENHRY and CDR2 to SYGVKD. The CDR3 measures 15 amino acids from cysteine to phenylalanine. The entry retains the CDR3 DNA only, 45 bases that are in frame from base 1. TCR beta CDR3 regions were amplified from RNA transcripts for repertoire sequencing. A first-round RT-PCR used HTBI primers with the Qiagen OneStep RT-PCR kit, followed by a second-round multiplex PCR, size selection and purification. Libraries were sequenced on an Illumina HiSeq2000 using paired-end 100 bp reads. Per the source publication's procedure: SOAPnuke was used to process the reads, throwing out any read that had adapters, had uncalled bases, had a mean Phred below 15, or lacked an exact constant-primer or identifier match. High-quality paired reads were merged with COPE v1.2.5. Each unique nucleotide sequence was treated as a clonotype, and MiTCR v1.1 was used to align the clonotypes to the IMGT TRB V, D and J references. The analysis was limited to V-J combinations with a frequency above 0.0001, which together covered 99% to 99.2% of repertoires. For each V-J combination, a TCR clonal expansion and chaos score was defined as F50 clonal expansion divided by the chaos observed in the TCRdist matrix. Welch's t-statistics and random forest were used to reduce the features to 10 to 15 V-J combinations, which were then used as input to a naive Bayes classifier. The Morisita-Horn index was used to measure how similar the thyroid and blood repertoires were. TCRdb itself trimmed the public reads at Q25 with fastp, ran MiXCR and retained productive beta chains. Under each unique CDR3 protein, matching rows form one entry showing the most common genes and DNA. For this entry, the V and J calls and clone size follow TCRdb and not the study's own pipeline. The sample table lists around 1,000,000 distinct CDR3 sequences, roughly 35% of them with a count of one. Clones ranked in the top ten supply roughly 10% of the sample.

Source material: peripheral blood or thyroid tissue (not recorded which). The chain is encoded by TRBV10-3 joined to TRBJ1-1, and 8 bases in between align with TRBD1. This TCR came from an adult man with Graves' hyperthyroidism. The sequenced DNA: TGTGCCATCAGTGATGAAGACAGGGGTTCCACTGAAGCTTTCTTT. It is translated as CAISDEDRGSTEAFF.